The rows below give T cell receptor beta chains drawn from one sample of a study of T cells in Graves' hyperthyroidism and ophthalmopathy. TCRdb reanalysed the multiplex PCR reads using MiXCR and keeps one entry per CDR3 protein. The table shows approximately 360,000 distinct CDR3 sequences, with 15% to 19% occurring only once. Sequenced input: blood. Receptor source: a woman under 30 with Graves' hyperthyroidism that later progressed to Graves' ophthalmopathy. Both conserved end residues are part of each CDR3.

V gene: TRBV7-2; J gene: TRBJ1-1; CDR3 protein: CASSYDRDTEAFF
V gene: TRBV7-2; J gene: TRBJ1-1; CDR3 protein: CASSLDRDTEAFF
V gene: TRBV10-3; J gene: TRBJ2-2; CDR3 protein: CAISGAETGELFF
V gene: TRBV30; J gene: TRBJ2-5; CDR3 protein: CAWSDIPPRQETQYF
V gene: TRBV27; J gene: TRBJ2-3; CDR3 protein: CASLKRGGYTDTQYF
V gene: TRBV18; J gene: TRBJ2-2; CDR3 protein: CASSPPVIIPTGTPNTGELFF
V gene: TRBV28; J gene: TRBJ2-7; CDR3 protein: CASLRNGALYEQYF
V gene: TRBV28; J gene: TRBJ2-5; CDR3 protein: CASRASGGIETQYF
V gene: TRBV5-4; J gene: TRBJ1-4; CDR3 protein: CASSPGPNYEKLFF
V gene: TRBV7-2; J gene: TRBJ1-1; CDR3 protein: CASSLSSRGGGSEAFF
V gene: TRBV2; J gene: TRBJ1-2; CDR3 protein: CASSGGEVFNYGYTF
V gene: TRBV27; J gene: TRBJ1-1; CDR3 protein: CASSLGTEAFF
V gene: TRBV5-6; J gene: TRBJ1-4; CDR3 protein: CASSFSGEKGEKLFF
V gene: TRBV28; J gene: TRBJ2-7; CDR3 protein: CASSSAGVRYEQYF
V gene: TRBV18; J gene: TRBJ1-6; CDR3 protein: CASSPRTENSPLHF
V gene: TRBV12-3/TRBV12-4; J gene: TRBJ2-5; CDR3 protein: CASSLLSSYRGETQYF
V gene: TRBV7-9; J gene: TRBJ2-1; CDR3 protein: CASSSGTSRNNEQFF